The TCR beta chain under discussion was sequenced for a study of blood T cell repertoires in COVID-19. Study-wide background: The study drew acute and convalescent COVID-19 samples from the United States, Italy and Spain. Sample material is recorded as cDNA or gDNA derived from T cells, B-cell-depleted T cells, or PBMCs.

V was clipped by 2 bases and J by 9 bases, with 22 bases between them. The CDR3 spans 16 residues. Germline assignment: CDR1 MNHEY and CDR2 SVGEGT. Generated by immunoSEQ multiplex PCR, the TCRdb table keeps only in-frame clones and is missing some. Of 200,000 to 300,000 clones in the sample, around 87% were seen once. This clone was counted a single time. The sequencing input was peripheral blood. The source of this sequence is a man aged 55 to 69 who had recovered from COVID-19. The chain couples TRBV6-2 or TRBV6-3 to TRBJ2-5; D perhaps matches TRBD2 (6 bases). As DNA, the CDR3 is TGTGCCAGCAGTTACGGGTACAGCGGGTCTTTGGGGTCCCAGTACTTC. It encodes CASSYGYSGSLGSQYF.